The text below deals with one TCR beta chain. The data originate from a study of blood T cell repertoires in COVID-19. Background on the study: Whether acute or convalescent, the COVID-19 samples came from the United States, Italy and Spain.

From germline, CDR1 is WNHNN and CDR2 SYGVQD (reference sequence). This CDR3 region has 14 residues. Trimming took off 2 bases at V and 4 bases at J, with 11 bases between the two ends. Some clones are missing from TCRdb's copy, which holds only in-frame ones; the method was immunoSEQ multiplex PCR. The sample includes 400,000 or so clones, approximately 90% of them seen just once. This receptor was taken from a man aged 18 to 30 with COVID-19, enrolled during active disease. The gene calls are TRBV10-1 and TRBJ1-1; D remains unclear. The specimen sequenced was peripheral blood. As DNA, the CDR3 is TGCGCCAGCAGTGAGAAGACACGGGGCACTGAAGCTTTCTTT. Translating gives CASSEKTRGTEAFF.